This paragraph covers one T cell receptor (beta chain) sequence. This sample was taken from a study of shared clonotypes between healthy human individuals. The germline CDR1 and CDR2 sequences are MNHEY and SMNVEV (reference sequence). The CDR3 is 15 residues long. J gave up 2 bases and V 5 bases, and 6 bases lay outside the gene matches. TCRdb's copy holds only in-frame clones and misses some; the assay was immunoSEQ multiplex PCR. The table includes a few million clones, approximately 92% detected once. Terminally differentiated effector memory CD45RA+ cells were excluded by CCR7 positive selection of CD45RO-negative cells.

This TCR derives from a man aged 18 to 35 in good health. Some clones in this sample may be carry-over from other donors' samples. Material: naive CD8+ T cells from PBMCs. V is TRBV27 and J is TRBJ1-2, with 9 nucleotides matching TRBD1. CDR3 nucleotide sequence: TGTGCCAGCAGTCCCGGGACAGGGCGAAACTATGGCTACACCTTC. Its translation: CASSPGTGRNYGYTF.